The sequence of this TCR beta chain was determined in a study of cytomegalovirus exposure and HLA in healthy donors. PCR involved 60 Vbeta and 13 Jbeta primers. Data came from immunoSEQ multiplex PCR; TCRdb stores just in-frame clones and leaves some out. Among some 190,000 clones, approximately 84% were seen once, and the ten largest hold around 1.4%. Looked up from germline, CDR1 is LGHNA and CDR2 is YSLEER. Trimming removed 3 bases at V and 2 bases at J, with 7 bases between. CDR3 length: 13 amino acids. The sequencing sample was made of PBMCs. The rearrangement links TRBV4-3 to TRBJ1-2; the D gene is possibly TRBD1 (5 bases). This clonotype originated in a girl aged 10 to 17 in good health and CMV-seropositive. DNA of the CDR3: TGCGCCAGCAGCCACGACAGAAACTATGGCTACACCTTC. It encodes CASSHDRNYGYTF.